These 27 T cell receptor beta chains were sequenced from one sample in a study of blood T cells in healthy people across ages. The authors ran a second PCR of about 6 to 11 cycles using a sample-barcoded 5' primer and a J-beta primer mix. Via MiXCR, TCRdb re-called the 5' RACE reads, giving one row per CDR3 protein. Of roughly 1.5 million distinct CDR3 sequences in the sample, 35% to 45% are singletons; the top ten hold 4%. The specimen was blood. Source of these receptors: a woman aged 18-35 years in good health.

J is TRBJ2-5 and V is TRBV7-2; D gene unclear. V lost 6 bases and J 5 bases, leaving 13 bases between the germline ends. The CDR3 has 13 residues. From germline, CDR1 is SGHTA and CDR2 FQGNSA. The CDR3 loop is CASSQGYSETQYF. The CDR3 coding sequence is TGTGCCAGCAGTCAAGGCTATTCCGAGACCCAGTACTTC.

V and J are TRBV7-2 and TRBJ2-1; TRBD1 or TRBD2 may be the D gene (5 bases each). The CDR3 loop spans 18 amino acids. Looked up from germline, CDR1 is SGHTA and CDR2 is FQGNSA. V dropped 1 base and J dropped 4 bases, with 20 bases sitting between them. The CDR3 spells CASSLVGVDYLGYNEQFF. The CDR3, as DNA: TGTGCCAGCAGCTTAGTGGGGGTTGACTACTTGGGGTACAATGAGCAGTTCTTC.

J is TRBJ2-3 and V is TRBV7-8; TRBD2 aligns across 8 bases. This CDR3 spans 14 amino acids. J lost 1 base, V lost 8 bases, and 5 bases had no gene match. Germline CDR1 is SGHVS and CDR2 is FQNEAQ. CDR3: CASAFGGGTDTQYF. The CDR3 DNA reads as TGTGCCAGCGCCTTCGGGGGGGGCACAGATACGCAGTATTTT.

The J gene is TRBJ2-3, the V gene TRBV20-1; D is perhaps TRBD1 (5 bases). Germline V gene sequence: CDR1 DFQATT, CDR2 SNEGSKA (reference sequence). Trimming stripped 6 bases from V and 1 base from J, with 11 bases between. CDR3 length equals 13 residues. The CDR3 coding sequence is TGCAGTGCCCCAGGGATTCGCACAGATACGCAGTATTTT. Its translation: CSAPGIRTDTQYF.

The V call is TRBV7-2, the J call TRBJ1-2, with unresolved D. Between the trimmed V and J ends, which lost 2 bases and 4 bases, there was a span of 11 bases. Germline V gene lookup returns CDR1 SGHTA and CDR2 FQGNSA. There are 14 residues in the CDR3. The CDR3 bases are TGTGCCAGCAGCTTAAATCTTGGCGTCTATGGCTACACCTTC. It translates to CASSLNLGVYGYTF.

The genes are TRBV9 and TRBJ2-7; 8 bases line up with TRBD2. Trimming at V came to 0 bases and at J to 2 bases, leaving 7 bases not matched to a gene. The CDR3 totals 16 residues. Germline V gives CDR1 SGDLS, CDR2 YYNGEE. The CDR3 is CASSVGVSGTAYEQYF. As DNA, the CDR3 is TGTGCCAGCAGCGTAGGGGTTAGCGGGACCGCCTACGAGCAGTACTTC.

The chain carries TRBV12-3 or TRBV12-4 and TRBJ2-4, with TRBD2 identical over 12 bases. The J call may be faulty, since TRBJ2-7 better matches the DNA end. The CDR3 spans 14 residues. The CDR3, as DNA: TGTGCCAGCAGGACTAGCGGGAGACTCTACGAGCAGTACTTC. The encoded protein is CASRTSGRLYEQYF.

This rearrangement joins TRBV27 to TRBJ2-2; 12 nucleotides line up with TRBD2. The V segment lost 4 bases and the J segment 3 bases; nucleotides outside the gene matches: 3. This CDR3 has 16 residues. CDR1 is MNHEY and CDR2 is SMNVEV in the germline V gene (reference sequence). The CDR3 spells CASSSRLAGDTGELFF. The CDR3 DNA reads TGTGCCAGCAGTTCCCGACTAGCGGGGGACACCGGGGAGCTGTTTTTT.

A word on this clonotype: The germline gene is not matched at one end of the junction; a read error may be the cause. The CDR3 here is CACSFWGEVGELFF. DNA for the CDR3: TGTGCCTGCAGCTTTTGGGGGGAGGTCGGGGAGCTGTTTTTT. The chain recombines TRBV7-2 with TRBJ2-2; maybe TRBD2 (6 bases). The CDR3 is 14 residues long. Germline assignment: CDR1 SGHTA and CDR2 FQGNSA.

This clonotype has more than one count but fewer than ten. The chain carries TRBV20-1 and TRBJ1-6, with D perhaps matching TRBD1 (6 bases). Trimming removed 1 base at V and 5 bases at J, with 15 bases between. Germline V gives CDR1 DFQATT, CDR2 SNEGSKA (reference sequence). The CDR3 sequence is 16 residues long. CDR3 residues: CSARVVFGGHNSPLHF. CDR3 in DNA: TGCAGTGCTAGAGTGGTTTTCGGGGGCCATAATTCACCCCTCCACTTT.

This sequence joins TRBV2 and TRBJ2-3; D remains unclear. The CDR3 has 13 residues. Germline V lookup: CDR1 SNHLY, CDR2 FYNNEI. Trimming cost V 7 bases and J 0 bases, with 8 bases left between them. CDR3 sequence reads: CASNFISTDTQYF. The CDR3 bases are TGTGCCAGCAACTTCATTAGCACAGATACGCAGTATTTT.

V usage is TRBV10-3 and J usage is TRBJ2-1, with D possibly being TRBD1 (5 bases). The germline gives CDR1 ENHRY, CDR2 SYGVKD. The CDR3 is 14 residues long. V was pared by 4 bases and J by 6 bases, with 13 bases between. This CDR3 is CAISADTVSNEQFF. The CDR3 region has the DNA TGTGCCATCAGTGCGGACACCGTTTCCAATGAGCAGTTCTTC.

This clonotype was observed a few times. CDR3 coding DNA: TGCAGCGTTGAGGGGACTAGCGGGAGTGCAGATACGCAGTATTTT. The encoded protein is CSVEGTSGSADTQYF. The chain couples TRBV29-1 to TRBJ2-3; 14 nucleotides align to TRBD2. Germline CDR1 is SQVTM and CDR2 is ANQGSEA. The trim removed 3 bases at V and 4 bases at J, leaving 3 bases unmatched. This CDR3 has 15 residues.

This clonotype occurred once. The chain links TRBV18 to TRBJ2-1, with 8 positions matching TRBD2. The CDR3 is 15 residues long. Looked up from germline, CDR1 is KGHSH and CDR2 is LQKENI. V was pared by 7 bases and J by 8 bases, with 13 bases of the junction left unmatched. CDR3 protein: CASFTLREAQHEQFF. In DNA, the CDR3 is TGTGCCAGCTTCACCCTGCGGGAGGCCCAGCATGAGCAGTTCTTC.

The chain couples TRBV20-1 to TRBJ2-3; 9 bases map to TRBD2. Germline CDR1 DFQATT, CDR2 SNEGSKA (reference sequence). J was trimmed by 5 bases and V by 2 bases; bases with no gene match: 5. The CDR3 is 14 amino acids. CDR3: CSARKAGGGDTQYF. In DNA, the CDR3 is TGCAGTGCTAGAAAGGCGGGAGGGGGAGATACGCAGTATTTT.

The chain joins TRBV3-1 to TRBJ2-4, with D unresolved. V was cut by 0 bases and J by 3 bases, with 3 bases left in between. This CDR3 has 13 residues. Germline V gene lookup returns CDR1 LGHDT and CDR2 YNNKEL (reference sequence). Here the CDR3 reads CASSQDFKNIQYF. The CDR3 coding sequence is TGTGCCAGCAGCCAAGATTTCAAAAACATTCAGTACTTC.

The chain uses TRBV5-1 and TRBJ2-1; 9 bases fit TRBD2. The ends lost 0 bases at V and 9 bases at J; junction bases unmatched: 10. Germline CDR1 reads SGHRS; CDR2 reads YFSETQ. The CDR3 totals 16 residues. The chain's CDR3 is CASSLDAAGGPAEQFF. The CDR3 DNA sequence: TGCGCCAGCAGCTTGGACGCCGCGGGAGGGCCGGCTGAGCAGTTCTTC.

The CDR3 DNA follows: TGTGCCAGCAGCGACTCTGGACAGGGAACCGAGACCCAGTTCTTC. Amino acids: CASSDSGQGTETQFF. The chain links TRBV7-9 to TRBJ2-1; 8 bases line up with TRBD1. Germline V CDR1 and CDR2: SEHNR, FQNEAQ (reference sequence). The ends lost 5 bases at V and 13 bases at J; junction bases unmatched: 16. This CDR3 is 15 amino acids long.

This clonotype was detected only a few times. The rearrangement links TRBV7-2 to TRBJ2-7; TRBD2 matches 7 bases. Germline V lookup: CDR1 SGHTA, CDR2 FQGNSA. CDR3 size: 13 residues. V lost 9 bases and J lost 2; bases outside the gene matches: 7. The CDR3 DNA follows: TGTGCCAGTTCGGGGGGACTCACCTACGAGCAGTACTTC. Encoded protein: CASSGGLTYEQYF.

This clonotype came up a few times. The V gene is TRBV12-3 or TRBV12-4, the J gene TRBJ2-2; 9 bases map to TRBD1. The CDR3 has 15 amino acids. The trim removed 10 bases at V and 0 bases at J, leaving 6 bases unmatched. CDR3 sequence: CAIGTGLPNTGELFF. The CDR3 nucleotides read TGTGCCATCGGGACAGGGTTGCCGAACACCGGGGAGCTGTTTTTT.

The chain recombines TRBV6-2 or TRBV6-3 with TRBJ2-5; D unresolved. The length of the CDR3 is 13 residues. Trimming pared 8 bases from V and 1 base from J, leaving 11 bases between. Germline V gene data show CDR1 as MNHEY and CDR2 as SVGEGT. DNA of the CDR3: TGTGCCAGCGGGGTCTACAGCCAAGAGACCCAGTACTTC. Translation gives CASGVYSQETQYF.

CDR3 sequence reads: CSAREPSLGKETQYF. In DNA, the CDR3 is TGCAGTGCTAGAGAACCAAGTCTAGGGAAAGAGACCCAGTACTTC. J is TRBJ2-7 and V is TRBV20-1; D is unresolved. The end of the DNA aligns better with TRBJ2-5, so the J call may be wrong. Germline assignment: CDR1 DFQATT and CDR2 SNEGSKA (reference sequence). CDR3 length equals 15 residues.

V usage is TRBV11-2 and J usage is TRBJ2-1, with unresolved D. Germline V lookup: CDR1 SGHAT, CDR2 FQNNGV. The CDR3 length is 15 residues. V was shortened by 1 base and J by 1 base, with 8 bases between the two germline ends. This chain's CDR3 is CASSLGPFSYNEQFF. Here the CDR3 DNA reads TGTGCCAGCAGCTTAGGTCCCTTTTCCTACAATGAGCAGTTCTTC. The full variable domain, rest sourced from reference TRBV11-2 and TRBJ2-1, is EAGVAQSPRYKIIEKRQSVAFWCNPISGHATLYWYQQILGQGPKLLIQFQNNGVVDDSQLPKDRFSAERLKGVDSTLKIQPAKLEDSAVYLCASSLGPFSYNEQFFGPGTRLTVL.

This clonotype has more than one count but fewer than ten. The chain combines TRBV20-1 with TRBJ2-1; the D is unclear. The CDR3 is 16 residues long. Deletions cut 3 bases from V and 3 bases from J, with 18 bases between. Per germline, CDR1 DFQATT and CDR2 SNEGSKA (reference sequence). The CDR3 DNA reads TGCAGTGCTAGGCCTCGTGGGTCGTGGGTCTACAATGAGCAGTTCTTC. Its translation: CSARPRGSWVYNEQFF.

The chain recombines TRBV25-1 with TRBJ2-1; a weak D match, TRBD1 (6 bases). The germline CDR1 and CDR2 sequences are MGHDK and SYGVNS. CDR3 length: 15 amino acids. V was cut by 1 base and J by 2 bases, with 9 bases left in between. The CDR3 loop is CASSESRTAYNEQFF. For the CDR3, the DNA is TGTGCCAGCAGTGAATCTCGGACAGCCTACAATGAGCAGTTCTTC.

The chain combines TRBV15 with TRBJ1-5, with a tentative D call TRBD1 (5 bases). Trimming pared 10 bases from V and 8 bases from J, leaving 18 bases between. CDR1 LNHNV and CDR2 YYDKDF come from the germline V gene (reference sequence). The CDR3 extends over 13 amino acids. The CDR3 here is CASSSGRGEPQHF. CDR3 nucleotides: TGTGCCAGCAGTTCAGGGCGAGGGGAGCCCCAGCATTTT.

CDR3 nucleotide sequence: TGCAGTGCTACGAGGGGACTAGCGGGAGGTAATGAGCAGTTCTTC. It yields the protein CSATRGLAGGNEQFF. This chain joins TRBV20-1 and TRBJ2-1; 15 nucleotides agree with TRBD2. The V gene's germline CDR1 is DFQATT and CDR2 SNEGSKA (reference sequence). The CDR3 length is 15 residues. V lost 4 bases and J lost 7; bases outside the gene matches: 5.